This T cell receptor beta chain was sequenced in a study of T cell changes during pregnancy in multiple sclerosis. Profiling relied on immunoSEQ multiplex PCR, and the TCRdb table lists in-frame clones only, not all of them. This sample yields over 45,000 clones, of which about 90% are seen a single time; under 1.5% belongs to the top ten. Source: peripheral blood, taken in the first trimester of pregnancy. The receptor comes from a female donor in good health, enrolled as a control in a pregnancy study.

The CDR3 is CASSLGGVEDEQYF. For the CDR3, the DNA is TGCGCCAGCAGCTTGGGCGGTGTAGAGGACGAGCAGTACTTC. V usage is TRBV5-1 and J usage is TRBJ2-7; D is undetermined. V lost 0 bases and J lost 5, with 12 bases in between. The CDR3 covers 14 residues. The germline V gene encodes CDR1 SGHRS and CDR2 YFSETQ.